The present entry profiles one TCR beta chain with its context. Germline CDR1 and CDR2: LNHDA and SQIVND (reference sequence). Trimming shortened V by 6 bases and J by 0 bases, and 11 bases separated the two germline ends. The CDR3 loop spans 14 amino acids. Sequencing used immunoSEQ multiplex PCR; TCRdb keeps in-frame clones, though not all of them. The data show approximately 310,000 clones, around 87% seen once. These data belong to a study of blood T cell repertoires in COVID-19. Study details: The study drew acute and convalescent COVID-19 samples from the United States, Italy and Spain.

V gene TRBV19 combines with J gene TRBJ1-2; D possibly corresponds to TRBD1 (6 bases). This clonotype originated in a middle-aged man with active or convalescent COVID-19. The sample taken for sequencing was peripheral blood. Here the CDR3 reads CASRRDTANYGYTF. CDR3 nucleotides: TGTGCCAGTAGACGGGACACCGCTAACTATGGCTACACCTTC.